The T cell receptor beta chain under discussion was sequenced for a study of PD-1 blockade in classical Hodgkin lymphoma. On this clone itself: Its specificity is unknown.

Germline-derived CDR1 and CDR2 are SNHLY and FYNNEI. V was shortened by 9 bases and J by 5 bases, with 17 bases between the two germline ends. CDR3 size: 14 residues. Clones were sequenced by immunoSEQ multiplex PCR, and TCRdb holds only the in-frame ones, with some missing. The sample yields roughly 21,000 clones, 80% to 90% seen once. Study outcomes and limitations: Why the repertoires differ is still unclear, perhaps disease activity or prior therapy. TCR diversity at baseline was reported to be reduced in newly diagnosed patients relative to healthy donors.

Stated time point: newly diagnosed, previously untreated cHL patient sample. PBMCs were thawed, and CD8+ T cells were then isolated from them by magnetic negative selection. Untreated, newly diagnosed classical Hodgkin lymphoma PBMCs were comparators. This chain joins TRBV2 and TRBJ1-5, with D perhaps matching TRBD1 (6 bases). Source material: CD8+ T cells from blood. This sequence originates from a human donor with classical Hodgkin lymphoma. The CDR3 coding sequence is TGTGCCAGTGAAACGTACCGGACAGATCAGCCCCAGCATTTT. This encodes CASETYRTDQPQHF.